Listed here are 15 T cell receptor beta chains from one sample, sequenced in a study of prognosis after radiotherapy for stage I lung cancer. By two-round multiplex PCR, the TCR beta CDR3 was amplified from genomic DNA. TRBV and TRBJ genes each had their own specific primers in first-round PCR. TCRdb analysed the multiplex PCR reads with MiXCR anew, one entry per CDR3 protein. The sample has about 59,000 distinct CDR3 sequences, about 25% seen once; the top ten hold 7.5%. Sequenced here: PBMCs, sampled before or after stereotactic body radiation therapy (not recorded which). The receptors come from a donor aged 50 or older with non-small cell lung cancer.

The chain combines TRBV18 with TRBJ1-1; D gene ambiguous. Looked up from germline, CDR1 is KGHSH and CDR2 is LQKENI. The CDR3 runs 15 residues. Trimming left V 2 bases short and J 1 base short, with 11 bases between. CDR3 residues: CASSPRATGNTEAFF. CDR3 sequence (DNA): TGTGCCAGCTCACCAAGAGCGACGGGGAACACTGAAGCTTTCTTT. The full variable domain, in which reference TRBV18 and TRBJ1-1 provide the parts outside the CDR3, is NAGVMQNPRHLVRRRGQEARLRCSPMKGHSHVYWYRQLPEEGLKFMVYLQKENIIDESGMPKERFSAEFPKEGPSILRIQQVVRGDSAAYFCASSPRATGNTEAFFGQGTRLTVV.

This chain connects TRBV7-9 to TRBJ2-5; D possibly corresponds to TRBD1 (6 bases). Germline-derived CDR1 and CDR2 are SEHNR and FQNEAQ (reference sequence). V dropped 0 bases and J dropped 1 base, with 18 bases sitting between them. The CDR3 loop spans 18 amino acids. CDR3 sequence (DNA): TGTGCCAGCAGCTTAGCTAGGGGGTCCCCCAGAGTCCAAGAGACCCAGTACTTC. This translates into CASSLARGSPRVQETQYF.

The rearrangement joins TRBV28 to TRBJ2-3, with a tentative D call TRBD1 (6 bases). CDR3 length: 16 residues. In germline, CDR1 is MDHEN, CDR2 SYDVKM. Trimming left V 4 bases short and J 5 bases short, with 19 bases between. CDR3 nucleotide sequence: TGTGCCAGCAGTTCCCCAGGCGGGTGGGGGCTAGATACGCAGTATTTT. This encodes CASSSPGGWGLDTQYF.

On this clonotype: A read error may produce the germline difference seen at one junction end. The chain carries TRBV5-1 and TRBJ2-3, with D maybe TRBD2 (6 bases). The CDR3 totals 16 residues. The germline V gene has CDR1 SGHRS and CDR2 YFSETQ. The CDR3 protein is CASNLAGPLLTYTQYF. DNA for the CDR3: TGCGCCAGCAACTTGGCGGGGCCCTTACTCACATATACGCAGTATTTT.

This clonotype has at least ten counts. The rearrangement uses TRBV12-3 or TRBV12-4 and TRBJ1-3, with D tentatively TRBD1 (6 bases). The CDR3 runs 14 residues. V gave up 6 bases and J gave up 4 bases, with 13 bases separating them. CDR3 sequence (DNA): TGTGCCAGCAGCCCTCCCGGGACAGGAAACACCATATATTTT. This gives the protein CASSPPGTGNTIYF.

This clonotype came up many times. V usage is TRBV6-1 and J usage is TRBJ2-5; 12 bases are shared with TRBD2. With V trimmed by 2 bases and J by 7 bases, 8 bases remained unmatched. The CDR3 is made up of 16 amino acids. Per the germline V gene, CDR1 is MNHNS and CDR2 is SASEGT. CDR3 protein: CASSETTSGGPWTQYF. The CDR3 DNA is TGTGCCAGCAGTGAAACGACTAGCGGGGGCCCCTGGACCCAGTACTTC.

This clonotype was seen many times. This chain joins TRBV5-1 and TRBJ2-3, with 12 positions matching TRBD2. The junction had 7 bases not matched to a gene; V was cut back by 4 bases and J by 7 bases. Germline loops: CDR1 SGHRS, CDR2 YFSETQ. This CDR3 comprises 15 residues. CDR3 coding DNA: TGCGCCAGCAGCCCGCTAGCGGGGGGGCCTCATACGCAGTATTTT. Its translation: CASSPLAGGPHTQYF.

This clonotype appeared many times. The V gene is TRBV19, the J gene TRBJ1-2; D is perhaps TRBD1 (5 bases). Trimming left V 5 bases short and J 6 bases short, with 19 bases between. The CDR3 is 15 residues long. Looked up from germline, CDR1 is LNHDA and CDR2 is SQIVND (reference sequence). The CDR3, as DNA: TGTGCCAGTAGTCCTACCTTACTGGGGGGTAATGGCTACACCTTC. The encoded protein is CASSPTLLGGNGYTF.

This clonotype has at least ten counts. The chain links TRBV5-1 to TRBJ2-5, with D perhaps TRBD2 (5 bases). CDR1 is SGHRS and CDR2 is YFSETQ in the germline V gene. V shed 2 bases and J shed 4 bases, with 15 bases lying between them. This CDR3 comprises 15 residues. CDR3: CASSFRGMEGETQYF. CDR3 nucleotide sequence: TGCGCCAGCAGCTTTCGGGGTATGGAAGGAGAGACCCAGTACTTC.

The gene calls are TRBV3-1 and TRBJ2-7; perhaps TRBD2 as D (5 bases). V dropped 1 base and J dropped 2 bases, with 12 bases sitting between them. The CDR3 sequence is 15 residues long. Germline loops: CDR1 LGHDT, CDR2 YNNKEL (reference sequence). CDR3 protein: CASSQVSGTTYEQYF. The CDR3 DNA is TGTGCCAGCAGCCAAGTGTCGGGAACTACCTACGAGCAGTACTTC.

This clonotype was recorded at least ten times. The chain employs TRBV7-8 and TRBJ2-4; D could derive from TRBD1 or TRBD2 (5 bases each). The V gene lost 6 bases and the J gene lost 8 bases, with 17 bases spanning the gap. Germline assignment: CDR1 SGHVS and CDR2 FQNEAQ. The CDR3 consists of 14 residues. The CDR3 protein is CASRAGGAVDIQYF. In nucleotides, the CDR3 is TGTGCCAGCAGGGCTGGGGGAGCAGTCGACATTCAGTACTTC.

The sample holds many counts of this clonotype. This CDR3 reads CASSGQGADNEQFF. The DNA for the CDR3 is TGTGCCAGCAGTGGGCAAGGGGCGGACAATGAGCAGTTCTTC. The chain carries TRBV6-1 and TRBJ2-1; possible D gene TRBD1, 5 bases. The CDR3 totals 14 residues. Trimming cost V 4 bases and J 5 bases, with 12 bases left between them. The germline V gene encodes CDR1 MNHNS and CDR2 SASEGT.

This clonotype was seen a few times. The chain couples TRBV29-1 to TRBJ2-1; 10 positions match TRBD2. The junction had 3 bases not matched to a gene; V was cut back by 5 bases and J by 5 bases. The CDR3 runs 13 residues. Germline lookup yields CDR1 SQVTM and CDR2 ANQGSEA. In nucleotides, the CDR3 is TGCAGCGTTCTGGGACTAGCGCACAATGAGCAGTTCTTC. Translated, it gives CSVLGLAHNEQFF.

In this sample, this clonotype turned up many times. The rearrangement uses TRBV3-1 and TRBJ2-7, with TRBD1 matching over 8 bases. The CDR3 has 14 residues. V lost 2 bases to trimming and J lost 8 bases; unmatched junction nucleotides: 8. Looked up from germline, CDR1 is LGHDT and CDR2 is YNNKEL (reference sequence). The CDR3 bases are TGTGCCAGCAGCCAATCAGACAGGGGATGGAAGCAGTACTTC. Its translation: CASSQSDRGWKQYF.

In its sample, this clonotype was seen once. This sequence joins TRBV6-1 and TRBJ2-3; D gene unclear. V was pared by 8 bases and J by 1 base, with 16 bases between. CDR1 MNHNS and CDR2 SASEGT come from the germline V gene. This CDR3 spans 15 amino acids. CDR3 loop: CASPALFQGTDTQYF. The DNA of the CDR3 is TGTGCCAGCCCCGCTCTATTCCAGGGCACAGATACGCAGTATTTT.